What follows describes a single T cell receptor (beta chain). Germline V gives CDR1 LNHDA, CDR2 SQIVND (reference sequence). V trimming: 5 bases; J trimming: 0 bases; junction bases outside the gene matches: 7. CDR3 length: 16 residues. The data derive from a study of CD8+ T cells in alopecia areata. RNA was extracted and reverse transcribed into cDNA as the sequencing template. Libraries were prepared by immunoSEQ multiplex PCR; TCRdb keeps only in-frame clonotypes and omits some of them. The sample contains around 200,000 clones, about 60% of which appear only once. Treatment indicated: oral pan-JAK inhibitor, 5-10 mg twice daily. Specimens obtained from alopecia areata patients comprised lesional scalp punch biopsies and peripheral blood.

Source: CD8+ T cells sorted from blood, taken at week 24, from a patient treated with tofacitinib. The clonotype was recovered from a human donor with alopecia areata. This chain uses TRBV19 with TRBJ1-5; 7 bases align to TRBD1. The CDR3 nucleotides read TGTGCCAGTAGTGACGTCAGGGGGGCTAGCAATCAGCCCCAGCATTTT. Its protein product is CASSDVRGASNQPQHF.